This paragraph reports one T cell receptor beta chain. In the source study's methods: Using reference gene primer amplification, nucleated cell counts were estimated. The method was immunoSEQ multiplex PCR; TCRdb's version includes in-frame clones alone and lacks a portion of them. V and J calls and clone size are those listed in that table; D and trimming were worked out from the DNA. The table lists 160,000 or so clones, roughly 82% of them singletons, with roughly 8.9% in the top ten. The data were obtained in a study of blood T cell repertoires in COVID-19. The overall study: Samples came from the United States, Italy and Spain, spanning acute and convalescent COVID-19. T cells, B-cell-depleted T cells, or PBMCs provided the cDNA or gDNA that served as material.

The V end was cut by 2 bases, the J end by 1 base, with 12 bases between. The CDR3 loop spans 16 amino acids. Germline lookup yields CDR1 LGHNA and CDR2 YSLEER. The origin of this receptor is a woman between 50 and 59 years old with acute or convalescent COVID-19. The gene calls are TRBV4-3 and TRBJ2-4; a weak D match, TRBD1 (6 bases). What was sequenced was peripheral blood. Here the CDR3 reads CASSQLGALAKNIQYF. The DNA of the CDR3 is TGCGCCAGCAGCCAACTGGGGGCTTTGGCCAAAAACATTCAGTACTTC.